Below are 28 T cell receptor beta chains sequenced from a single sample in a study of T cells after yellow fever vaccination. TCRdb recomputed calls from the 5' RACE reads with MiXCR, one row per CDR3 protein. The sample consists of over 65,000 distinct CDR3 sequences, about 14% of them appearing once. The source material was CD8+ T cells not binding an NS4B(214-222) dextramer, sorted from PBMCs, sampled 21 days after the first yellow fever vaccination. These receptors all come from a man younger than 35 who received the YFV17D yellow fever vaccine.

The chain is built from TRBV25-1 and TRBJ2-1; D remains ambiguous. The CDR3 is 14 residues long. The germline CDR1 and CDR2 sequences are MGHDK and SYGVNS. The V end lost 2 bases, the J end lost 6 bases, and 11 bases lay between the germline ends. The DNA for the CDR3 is TGTGCCAGCAGTGAAAACAGTGGTCCCAATGAGCAGTTCTTC. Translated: CASSENSGPNEQFF.

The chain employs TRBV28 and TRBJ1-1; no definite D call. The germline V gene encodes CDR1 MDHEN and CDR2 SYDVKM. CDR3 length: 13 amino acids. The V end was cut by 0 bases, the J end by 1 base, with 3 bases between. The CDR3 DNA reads TGTGCCAGCAGTTTATGGGGGAACACTGAAGCTTTCTTT. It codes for CASSLWGNTEAFF.

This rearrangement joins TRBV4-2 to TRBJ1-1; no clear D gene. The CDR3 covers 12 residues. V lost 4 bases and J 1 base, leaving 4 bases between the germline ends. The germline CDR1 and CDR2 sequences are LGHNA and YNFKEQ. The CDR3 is CASSLSNTEAFF. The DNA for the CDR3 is TGTGCCAGCAGCCTTTCGAACACTGAAGCTTTCTTT.

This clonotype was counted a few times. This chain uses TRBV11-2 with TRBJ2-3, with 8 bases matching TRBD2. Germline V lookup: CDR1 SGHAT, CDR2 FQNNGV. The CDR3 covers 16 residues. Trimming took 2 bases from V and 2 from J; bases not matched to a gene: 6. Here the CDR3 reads CASSLRASGFTDTQYF. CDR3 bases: TGTGCCAGCAGCTTAAGGGCTAGCGGGTTCACAGATACGCAGTATTTT.

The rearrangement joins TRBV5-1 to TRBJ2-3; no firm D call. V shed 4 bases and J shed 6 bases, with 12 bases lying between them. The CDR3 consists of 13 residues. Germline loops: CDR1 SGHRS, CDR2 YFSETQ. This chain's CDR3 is CASSPFSLDTQYF. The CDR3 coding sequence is TGCGCCAGCAGCCCATTCTCCCTGGATACGCAGTATTTT.

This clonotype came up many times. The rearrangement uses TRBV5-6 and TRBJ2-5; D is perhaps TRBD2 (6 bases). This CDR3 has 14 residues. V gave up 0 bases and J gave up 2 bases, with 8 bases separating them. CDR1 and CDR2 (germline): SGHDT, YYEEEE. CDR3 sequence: CASSLVGGQETQYF. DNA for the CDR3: TGTGCCAGCAGCTTGGTTGGGGGGCAAGAGACCCAGTACTTC.

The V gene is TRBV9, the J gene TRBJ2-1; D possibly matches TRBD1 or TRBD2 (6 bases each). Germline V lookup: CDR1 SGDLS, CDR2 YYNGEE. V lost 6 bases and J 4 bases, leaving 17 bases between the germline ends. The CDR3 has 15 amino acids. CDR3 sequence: CASNMGGREYNEQFF. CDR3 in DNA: TGTGCCAGCAACATGGGGGGCCGGGAATACAATGAGCAGTTCTTC.

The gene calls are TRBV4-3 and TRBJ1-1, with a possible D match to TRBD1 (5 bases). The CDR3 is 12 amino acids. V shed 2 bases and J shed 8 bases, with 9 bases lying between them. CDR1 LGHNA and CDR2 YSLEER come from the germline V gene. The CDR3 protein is CASSQHWGEAFF. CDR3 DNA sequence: TGCGCCAGCAGCCAACATTGGGGGGAAGCTTTCTTT.

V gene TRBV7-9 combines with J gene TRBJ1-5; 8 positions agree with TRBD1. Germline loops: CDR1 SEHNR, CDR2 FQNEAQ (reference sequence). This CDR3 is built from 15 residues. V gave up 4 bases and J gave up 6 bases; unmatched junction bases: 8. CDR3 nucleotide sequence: TGTGCCAGCAGCTCGTCCCGGGACAGGTCTCAGCCCCAGCATTTT. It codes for CASSSSRDRSQPQHF.

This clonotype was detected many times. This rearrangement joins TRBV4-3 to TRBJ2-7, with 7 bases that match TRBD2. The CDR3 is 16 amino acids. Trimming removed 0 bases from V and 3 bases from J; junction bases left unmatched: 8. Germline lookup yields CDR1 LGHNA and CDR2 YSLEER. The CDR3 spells CASSQEGGTTNYEQYF. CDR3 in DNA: TGCGCCAGCAGCCAAGAGGGGGGGACTACGAACTACGAGCAGTACTTC.

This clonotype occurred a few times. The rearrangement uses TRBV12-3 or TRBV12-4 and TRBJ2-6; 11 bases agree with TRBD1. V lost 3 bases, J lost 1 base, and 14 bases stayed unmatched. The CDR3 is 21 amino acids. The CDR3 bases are TGTGCCAGCAGTTTTAGGGTATGGGGGGACAGGGGGACTTCTGGGGCCAACGTCCTGACTTTC. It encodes CASSFRVWGDRGTSGANVLTF.

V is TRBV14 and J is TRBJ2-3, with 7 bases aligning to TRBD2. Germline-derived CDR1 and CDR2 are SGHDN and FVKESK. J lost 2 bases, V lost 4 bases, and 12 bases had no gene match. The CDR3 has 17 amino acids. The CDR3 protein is CASSPLHGGGSTDTQYF. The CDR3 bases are TGTGCCAGCAGCCCACTGCACGGCGGGGGATCCACAGATACGCAGTATTTT.

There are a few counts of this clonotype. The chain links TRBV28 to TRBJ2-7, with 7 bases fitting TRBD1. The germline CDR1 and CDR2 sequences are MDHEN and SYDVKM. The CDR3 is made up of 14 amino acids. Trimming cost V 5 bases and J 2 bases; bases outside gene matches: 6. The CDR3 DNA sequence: TGTGCCAGCAGTGAGACAGGGAGAACCTACGAGCAGTACGTC. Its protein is CASSETGRTYEQYV.

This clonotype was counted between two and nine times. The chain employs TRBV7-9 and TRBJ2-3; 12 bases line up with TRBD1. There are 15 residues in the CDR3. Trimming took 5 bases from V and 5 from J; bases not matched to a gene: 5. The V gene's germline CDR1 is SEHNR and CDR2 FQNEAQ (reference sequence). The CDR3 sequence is CASSLGTGGKDTQYF. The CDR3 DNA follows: TGTGCCAGCAGCCTCGGGACAGGGGGCAAAGATACGCAGTATTTT.

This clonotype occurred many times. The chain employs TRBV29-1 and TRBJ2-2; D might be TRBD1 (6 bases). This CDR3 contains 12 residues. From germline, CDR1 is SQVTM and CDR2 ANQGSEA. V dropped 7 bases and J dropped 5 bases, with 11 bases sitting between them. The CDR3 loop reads CSAIQGTGELFF. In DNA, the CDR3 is TGCAGCGCAATACAGGGAACCGGGGAGCTGTTTTTT.

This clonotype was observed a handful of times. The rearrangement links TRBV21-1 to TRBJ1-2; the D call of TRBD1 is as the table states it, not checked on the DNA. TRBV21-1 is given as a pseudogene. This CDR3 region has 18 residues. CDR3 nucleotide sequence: TGTGCCAGCAGCAAAGCGCGCGACAGGGGGCCTTCCAACTATGGCTACACCTTC. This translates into CASSKARDRGPSNYGYTF.

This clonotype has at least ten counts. The CDR3, as DNA: TGCGCCAGCAGCTTCCGCGGGGGGAACTACGAGCAGTACTTC. Translating it yields CASSFRGGNYEQYF. The chain joins TRBV5-1 to TRBJ2-7; TRBD2 matches 8 bases. This CDR3 region has 14 residues. V trimming: 2 bases; J trimming: 3 bases; junction bases outside the gene matches: 4. Germline CDR1 is SGHRS and CDR2 is YFSETQ.

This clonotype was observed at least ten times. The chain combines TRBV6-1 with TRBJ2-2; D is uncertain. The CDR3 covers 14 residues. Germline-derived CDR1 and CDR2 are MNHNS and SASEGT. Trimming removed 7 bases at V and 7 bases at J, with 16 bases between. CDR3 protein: CASTYGSFGGELFF. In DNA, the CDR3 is TGTGCCAGCACATACGGGTCCTTTGGCGGGGAGCTGTTTTTT.

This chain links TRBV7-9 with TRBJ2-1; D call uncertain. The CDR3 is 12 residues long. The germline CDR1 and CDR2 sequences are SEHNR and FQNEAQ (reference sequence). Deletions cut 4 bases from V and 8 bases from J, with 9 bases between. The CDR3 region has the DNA TGTGCCAGCAGCTCCGCTATCGATGAGCAGTTCTTC. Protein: CASSSAIDEQFF.

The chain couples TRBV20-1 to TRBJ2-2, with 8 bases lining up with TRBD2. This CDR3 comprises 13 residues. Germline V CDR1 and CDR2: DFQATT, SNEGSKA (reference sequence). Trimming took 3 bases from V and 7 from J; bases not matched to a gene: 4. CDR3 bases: TGCAGTGCTAGCGGGGGGGCCATCGGGGAGCTGTTTTTT. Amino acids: CSASGGAIGELFF.

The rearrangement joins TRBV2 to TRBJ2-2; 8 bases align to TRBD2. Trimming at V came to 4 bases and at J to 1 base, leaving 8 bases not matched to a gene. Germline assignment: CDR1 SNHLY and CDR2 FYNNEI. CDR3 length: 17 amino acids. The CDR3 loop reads CASSGRVAGRNTGELFF. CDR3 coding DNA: TGTGCCAGCAGTGGTCGGGTAGCGGGGAGGAACACCGGGGAGCTGTTTTTT. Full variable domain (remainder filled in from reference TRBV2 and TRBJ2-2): EPEVTQTPSHQVTQMGQEVILRCVPISNHLYFYWYRQILGQKVEFLVSFYNNEISEKSEIFDDQFSVERPDGSNFTLKIRSTKLEDSAMYFCASSGRVAGRNTGELFFGEGSRLTVL.

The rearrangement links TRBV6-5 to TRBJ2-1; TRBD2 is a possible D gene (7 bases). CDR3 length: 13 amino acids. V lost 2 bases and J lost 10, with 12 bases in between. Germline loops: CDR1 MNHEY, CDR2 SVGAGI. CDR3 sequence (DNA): TGTGCCAGCAGTTACGTAGGGGGAGGGGAGCAGTTCTTC. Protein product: CASSYVGGGEQFF.

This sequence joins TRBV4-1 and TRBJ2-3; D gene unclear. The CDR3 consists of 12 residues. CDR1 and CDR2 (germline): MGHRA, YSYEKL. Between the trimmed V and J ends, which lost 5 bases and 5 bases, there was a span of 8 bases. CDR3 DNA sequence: TGCGCCAGCAGCGATAACAGAGATACGCAGTATTTT. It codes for CASSDNRDTQYF.

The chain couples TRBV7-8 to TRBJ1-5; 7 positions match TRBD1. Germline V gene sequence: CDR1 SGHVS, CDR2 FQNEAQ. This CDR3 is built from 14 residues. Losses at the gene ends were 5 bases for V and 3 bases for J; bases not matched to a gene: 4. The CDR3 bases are TGTGCCAGCAGCCAGGGGGGTCTCAATCAGCCCCAGCATTTT. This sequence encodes CASSQGGLNQPQHF.

The DNA for the CDR3 is TGTGCCAGCAGCGCGAGACTAGGGGCTGAGCAGTTCTTC. This sequence encodes CASSARLGAEQFF. The V gene is TRBV9, the J gene TRBJ2-1; D may be TRBD2 (6 bases). Trimming took 3 bases from V and 9 from J, leaving 13 bases between them. This CDR3 region has 13 residues. Germline values: CDR1 SGDLS, CDR2 YYNGEE.

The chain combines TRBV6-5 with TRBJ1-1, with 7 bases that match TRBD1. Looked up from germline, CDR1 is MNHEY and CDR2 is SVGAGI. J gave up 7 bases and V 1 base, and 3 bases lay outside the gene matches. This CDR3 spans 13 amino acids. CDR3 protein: CASSYYQGGEAFF. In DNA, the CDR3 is TGTGCCAGCAGTTACTACCAGGGGGGTGAAGCTTTCTTT.

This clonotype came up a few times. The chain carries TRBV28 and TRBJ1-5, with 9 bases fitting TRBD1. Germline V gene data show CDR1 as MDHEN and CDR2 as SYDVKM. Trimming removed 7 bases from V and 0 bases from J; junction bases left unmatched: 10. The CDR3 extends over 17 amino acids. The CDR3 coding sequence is TGTGCCAGCAAACCGGGACAGGGCTCGTATAGCAATCAGCCCCAGCATTTT. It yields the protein CASKPGQGSYSNQPQHF.

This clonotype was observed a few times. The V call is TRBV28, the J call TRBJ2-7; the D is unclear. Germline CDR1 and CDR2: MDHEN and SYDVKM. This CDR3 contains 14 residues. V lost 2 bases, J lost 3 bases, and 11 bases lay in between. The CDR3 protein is CASSLGVGRYEQYV. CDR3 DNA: TGTGCCAGCAGTTTAGGTGTTGGTCGCTACGAGCAGTACGTC.